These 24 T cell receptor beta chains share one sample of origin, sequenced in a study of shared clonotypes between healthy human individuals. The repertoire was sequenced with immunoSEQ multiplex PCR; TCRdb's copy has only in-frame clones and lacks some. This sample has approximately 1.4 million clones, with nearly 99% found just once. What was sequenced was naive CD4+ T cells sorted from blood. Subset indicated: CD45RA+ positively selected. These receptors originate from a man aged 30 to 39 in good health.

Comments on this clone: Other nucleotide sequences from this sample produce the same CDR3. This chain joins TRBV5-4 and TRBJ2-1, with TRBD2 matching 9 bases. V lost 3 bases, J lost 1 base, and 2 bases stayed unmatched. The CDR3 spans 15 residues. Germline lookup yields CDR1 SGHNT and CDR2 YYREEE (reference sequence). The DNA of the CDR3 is TGTGCCAGCAGCTCGAGCGGGAGGTCCTACAATGAGCAGTTCTTC. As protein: CASSSSGRSYNEQFF.

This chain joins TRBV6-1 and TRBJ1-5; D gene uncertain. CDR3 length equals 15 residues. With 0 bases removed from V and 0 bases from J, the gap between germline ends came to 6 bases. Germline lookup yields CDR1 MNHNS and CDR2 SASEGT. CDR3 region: CASSEAQVSNQPQHF. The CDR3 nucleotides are TGTGCCAGCAGTGAAGCGCAAGTTAGCAATCAGCCCCAGCATTTT.

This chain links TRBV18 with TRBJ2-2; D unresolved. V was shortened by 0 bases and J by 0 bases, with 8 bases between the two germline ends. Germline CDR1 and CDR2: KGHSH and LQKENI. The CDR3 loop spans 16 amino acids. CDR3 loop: CASSPPGIPNTGELFF. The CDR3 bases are TGTGCCAGCTCACCACCAGGGATCCCGAACACCGGGGAGCTGTTTTTT.

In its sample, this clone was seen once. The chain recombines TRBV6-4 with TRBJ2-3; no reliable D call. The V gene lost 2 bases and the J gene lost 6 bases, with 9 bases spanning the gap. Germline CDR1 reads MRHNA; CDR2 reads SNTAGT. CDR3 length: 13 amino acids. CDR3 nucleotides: TGTGCCAGCAGTGACGACTCGTTGGATACGCAGTATTTT. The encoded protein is CASSDDSLDTQYF.

The CDR3 DNA follows: TGTGCCAGCAGTTTCAGAGCGGTCTCCTACAATGAGCAGTTCTTC. Translated, it gives CASSFRAVSYNEQFF. V is TRBV27 and J is TRBJ2-1; tentative D call: TRBD2 (5 bases). V was shortened by 3 bases and J by 0 bases, with 9 bases between the two germline ends. CDR3 size: 15 residues. Germline CDR1 reads MNHEY; CDR2 reads SMNVEV (reference sequence).

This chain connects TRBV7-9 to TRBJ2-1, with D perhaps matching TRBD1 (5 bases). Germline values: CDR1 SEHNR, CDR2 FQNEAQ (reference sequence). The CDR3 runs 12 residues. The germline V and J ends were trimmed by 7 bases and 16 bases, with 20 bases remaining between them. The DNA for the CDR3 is TGTGCCAGCACCCGTGGGTTAAGGGGTCATTTCTTC. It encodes CASTRGLRGHFF.

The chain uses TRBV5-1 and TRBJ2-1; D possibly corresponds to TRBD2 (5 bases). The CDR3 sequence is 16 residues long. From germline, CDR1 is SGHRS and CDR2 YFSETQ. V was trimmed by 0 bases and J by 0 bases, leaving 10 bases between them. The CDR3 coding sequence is TGCGCCAGCAGCTTGGACGGCGGGCACTCCTACAATGAGCAGTTCTTC. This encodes CASSLDGGHSYNEQFF.

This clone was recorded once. Written as DNA, the CDR3 is TGTGCCAGCAGCGACCGGACAGCCAATCAGCCCCAGCATTTT. This translates into CASSDRTANQPQHF. The V call is TRBV7-9, the J call TRBJ1-5, with D maybe TRBD1 (6 bases). The V end lost 5 bases, the J end lost 3 bases, and 11 bases lay between the germline ends. This CDR3 has 14 amino acids. The germline CDR1 and CDR2 sequences are SEHNR and FQNEAQ (reference sequence). Based on the CDR3 plus reference TRBV7-9 and TRBJ1-5, the full variable domain is DTGVSQNPRHKITKRGQNVTFRCDPISEHNRLYWYRQTLGQGPEFLTYFQNEAQLEKSRLLSDRFSAERPKGSFSTLEIQRTEQGDSAMYLCASSDRTANQPQHFGDGTRLSIL.

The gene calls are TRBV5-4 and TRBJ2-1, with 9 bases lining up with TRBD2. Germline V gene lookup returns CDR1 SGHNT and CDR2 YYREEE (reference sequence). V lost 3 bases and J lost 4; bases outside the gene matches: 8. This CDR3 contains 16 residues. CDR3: CASSSLAGVGYNEQFF. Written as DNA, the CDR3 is TGTGCCAGCAGCTCATTAGCGGGAGTGGGATACAATGAGCAGTTCTTC.

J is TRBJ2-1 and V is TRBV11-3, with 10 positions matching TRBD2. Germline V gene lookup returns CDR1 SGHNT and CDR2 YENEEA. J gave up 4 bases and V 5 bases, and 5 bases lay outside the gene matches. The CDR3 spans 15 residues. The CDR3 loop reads CASSRGTSVYNEQFF. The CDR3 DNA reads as TGTGCCAGCAGCAGAGGGACTAGCGTATACAATGAGCAGTTCTTC.

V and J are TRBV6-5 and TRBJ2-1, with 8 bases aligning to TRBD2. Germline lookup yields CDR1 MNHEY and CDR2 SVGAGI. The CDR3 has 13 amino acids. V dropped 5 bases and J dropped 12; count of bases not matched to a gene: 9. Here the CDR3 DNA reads TGTGCCAGCAGTCCCGGGGGGGAGGGGTCGCAGTTCTTC. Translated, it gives CASSPGGEGSQFF.

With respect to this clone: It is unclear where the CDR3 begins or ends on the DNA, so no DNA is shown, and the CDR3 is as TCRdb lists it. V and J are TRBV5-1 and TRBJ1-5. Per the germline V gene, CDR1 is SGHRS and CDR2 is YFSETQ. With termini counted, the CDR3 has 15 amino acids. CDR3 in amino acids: CASSQYFGGNQPQHF.

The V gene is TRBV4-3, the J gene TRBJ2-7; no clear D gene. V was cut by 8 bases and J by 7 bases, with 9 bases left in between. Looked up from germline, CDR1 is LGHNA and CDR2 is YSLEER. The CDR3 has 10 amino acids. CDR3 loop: CASPTSEQYF. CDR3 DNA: TGCGCCAGCCCTACCTCTGAGCAGTACTTC.

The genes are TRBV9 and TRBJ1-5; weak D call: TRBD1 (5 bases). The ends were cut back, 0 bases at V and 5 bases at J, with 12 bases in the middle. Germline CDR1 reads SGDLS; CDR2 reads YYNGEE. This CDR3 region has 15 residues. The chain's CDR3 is CASSVGRAAHQPQHF. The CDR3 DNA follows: TGTGCCAGCAGCGTAGGCAGGGCGGCACATCAGCCCCAGCATTTT.

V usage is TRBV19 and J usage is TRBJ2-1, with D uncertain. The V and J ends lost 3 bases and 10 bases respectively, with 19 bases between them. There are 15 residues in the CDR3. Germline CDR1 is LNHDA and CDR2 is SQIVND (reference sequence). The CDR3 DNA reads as TGTGCCAGTAGTATCACCCCCTTGGTCCTCGAGGAGCAGTTCTTC. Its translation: CASSITPLVLEEQFF.

The CDR3 here is CASSLGPRTSSAYEQYF. The CDR3 DNA sequence: TGTGCCAGCAGCTTAGGGCCCAGGACTAGCTCCGCGTACGAGCAGTACTTC. The chain carries TRBV7-9 and TRBJ2-7, with 8 bases identical to TRBD2. The germline gives CDR1 SEHNR, CDR2 FQNEAQ (reference sequence). J lost 4 bases, V lost 1 base, and 12 bases had no gene match. The CDR3 sequence is 17 residues long.

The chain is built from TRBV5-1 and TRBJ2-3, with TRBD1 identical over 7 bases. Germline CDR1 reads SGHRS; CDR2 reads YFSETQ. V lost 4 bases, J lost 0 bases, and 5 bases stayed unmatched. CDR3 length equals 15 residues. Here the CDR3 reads CASSETGTSTDTQYF. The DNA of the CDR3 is TGCGCCAGCAGCGAGACAGGGACCAGCACAGATACGCAGTATTTT.

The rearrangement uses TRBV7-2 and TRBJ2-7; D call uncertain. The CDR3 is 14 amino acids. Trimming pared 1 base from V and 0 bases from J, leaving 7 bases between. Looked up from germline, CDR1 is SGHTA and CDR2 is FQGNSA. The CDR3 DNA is TGTGCCAGCAGCTTAGGTCTCGGCTCCTACGAGCAGTACTTC. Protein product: CASSLGLGSYEQYF.

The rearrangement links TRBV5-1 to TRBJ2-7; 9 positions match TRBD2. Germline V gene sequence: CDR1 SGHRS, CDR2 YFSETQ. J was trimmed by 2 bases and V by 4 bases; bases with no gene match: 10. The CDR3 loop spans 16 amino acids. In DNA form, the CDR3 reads TGCGCCAGCAGCCGGGCGAAGACTAGCGGTGCCTACGAGCAGTACTTC. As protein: CASSRAKTSGAYEQYF.

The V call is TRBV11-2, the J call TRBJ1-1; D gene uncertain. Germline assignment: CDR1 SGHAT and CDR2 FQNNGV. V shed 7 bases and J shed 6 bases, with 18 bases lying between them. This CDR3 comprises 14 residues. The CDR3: CASNPAGQFSEAFF. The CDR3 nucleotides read TGTGCCAGCAACCCCGCGGGTCAGTTTTCTGAAGCTTTCTTT.

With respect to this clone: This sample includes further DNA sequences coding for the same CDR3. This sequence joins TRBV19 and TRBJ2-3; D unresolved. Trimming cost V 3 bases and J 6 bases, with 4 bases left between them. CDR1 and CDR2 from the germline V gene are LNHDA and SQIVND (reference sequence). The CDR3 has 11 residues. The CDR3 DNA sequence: TGTGCCAGTAGTATCGGTGATACGCAGTATTTT. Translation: CASSIGDTQYF.

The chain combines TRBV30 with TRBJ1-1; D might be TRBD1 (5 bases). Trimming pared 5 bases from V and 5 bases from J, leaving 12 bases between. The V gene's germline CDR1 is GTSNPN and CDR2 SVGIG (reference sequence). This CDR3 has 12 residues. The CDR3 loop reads CAWQGTRTEAFF. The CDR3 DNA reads TGTGCCTGGCAGGGAACGCGGACTGAAGCTTTCTTT.

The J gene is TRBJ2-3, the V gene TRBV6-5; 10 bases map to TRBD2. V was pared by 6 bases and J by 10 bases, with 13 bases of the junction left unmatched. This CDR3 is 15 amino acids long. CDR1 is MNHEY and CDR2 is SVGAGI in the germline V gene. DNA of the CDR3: TGTGCCAGCAGAGTATCACTAGCGGGAAGTTTGGCGCAGTATTTT. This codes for CASRVSLAGSLAQYF.

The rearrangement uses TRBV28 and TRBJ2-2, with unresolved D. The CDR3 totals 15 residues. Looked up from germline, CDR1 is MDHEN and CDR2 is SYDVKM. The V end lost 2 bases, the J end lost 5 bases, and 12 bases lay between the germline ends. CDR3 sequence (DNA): TGTGCCAGCAGTTTAGTCAGCACCCTAACCGGGGAGCTGTTTTTT. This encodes CASSLVSTLTGELFF.